This T cell receptor (beta chain) originates from a study of T cell responses to AZD1222 COVID-19 vaccine. Sequencing used immunoSEQ multiplex PCR; TCRdb keeps in-frame clones, though not all of them. The table includes 70,000 to 95,000 clones, over 85% detected once. Study results and caveats: Sampling that yielded the repertoires occurred only after the peak T cell response. Spike-wide coverage was observed for vaccine-associated CD4 TCRs, with dominant responses at 160-218 and 743-854.

A word on this clone: Its antigen is not known.

Germline CDR1 and CDR2: MNHEY and SVGAGI. The V end was cut by 7 bases, the J end by 0 bases, with 6 bases between. CDR3 length: 12 residues. V and J are TRBV6-5 and TRBJ2-5; D not resolved. The source material was peripheral blood, sampled on day 0 of MenACWY control vaccination. This clonotype originated in an adult in good health. The CDR3 DNA reads TGTGCCAGCATGAAGTACCAAGAGACCCAGTACTTC. Protein sequence: CASMKYQETQYF.